This TCR beta chain comes out of a study of blood T cell repertoires in COVID-19. Study context: The United States, Italy and Spain provided the acute and convalescent COVID-19 samples. PBMCs, B-cell-depleted T cells, or T cells provided the cDNA or gDNA that made up the material.

In the original workflow: From reference gene primer amplification, estimates of nucleated cell counts were derived. This table comes from immunoSEQ multiplex PCR, and its TCRdb copy is limited to in-frame clones, with some not included. The V and J calls and clone size were taken over from that table, and D and trimming were inferred from the DNA. The sample yields 150,000 to 250,000 clones, about nine tenths seen once. Participants came from roughly 23 US areas, aged about 18 to 100 years. This receptor was obtained from a woman under 40 who had recovered from COVID-19. Specimen: PBMCs or T cells enriched from blood (not recorded which).

The CDR3 spells CASSPAGLASTDTQYF. CDR3 sequence (DNA): TGTGCCAGCAGCCCGGCCGGACTAGCGAGCACAGATACGCAGTATTTT. The chain carries TRBV5-4 and TRBJ2-3; 9 nucleotides line up with TRBD2. This CDR3 contains 16 residues. Germline loops: CDR1 SGHNT, CDR2 YYREEE (reference sequence). The junction had 6 bases not matched to a gene; V was cut back by 4 bases and J by 0 bases. Full variable domain (missing parts from reference TRBV5-4 and TRBJ2-3): ETGVTQSPTHLIKTRGQQVTLRCSSQSGHNTVSWYQQALGQGPQFIFQYYREEENGRGNFPPRFSGLQFPNYSSELNVNALELDDSALYLCASSPAGLASTDTQYFGPGTRLTVL.